This TCR beta chain emerged from a study of T cells after posttransplantation cyclophosphamide. A marrow graft followed busulfan-fludarabine conditioning, with cyclophosphamide on days +3 and +4. This CDR3 is 14 amino acids long. V was clipped by 4 bases and J by 1 base, with 11 bases between them. In germline, CDR1 is MDHEN, CDR2 SYDVKM. Some clones are missing from TCRdb's copy, which holds only in-frame ones; the method was immunoSEQ multiplex PCR. This sample has approximately 3,100 clones, each found more than once. This clone showed up many times. The clonotype originates from a female patient between 40 and 55 years old who received an allogeneic stem cell transplant from a related donor, was CMV-positive, and had no GVHD. The graft donor may be the source of some T cells. The specimen comprised PBMCs, sampled 84 days after allogeneic stem cell transplant with posttransplant cyclophosphamide. The J gene is TRBJ2-7, the V gene TRBV28, with D possibly TRBD1 on 5 matching bases. CDR3 coding DNA: TGTGCCAGCAGTTCACCAGGGCCTTCCTACGAGCAGTACTTC. Translation: CASSSPGPSYEQYF. The entire variable domain, with the rest obtained from reference TRBV28 and TRBJ2-7, is as follows: DVKVTQSSRYLVKRTGEKVFLECVQDMDHENMFWYRQDPGLGLRLIYFSYDVKMKEKGDIPEGYSVSREKKERFSLILESASTNQTSMYLCASSSPGPSYEQYFGPGTRLTVT.